This T cell receptor beta chain was captured by sequencing in a study of human T cells and chemical hapten exposure (dated by TCRdb to about 2021). Regarding the research as a whole: For sensitization, 2% DPC in acetone was applied to a 2 cm by 2 cm area of upper inner arm skin. Throughout the study period of about 23 weeks, patients also received therapeutic DPC doses to the scalp every week. Patch testing was performed on the upper back with Finn chambers containing 0.01% DPC, and the patch tests were scored after 6 days according to International Contact Dermatitis Research Group standards. The patient cohort, mostly female, included alopecia areata with under or over 50% scalp involvement, alopecia totalis and alopecia universalis. Libraries were pooled for sequencing, and per-sample TCR yields varied mainly because of small differences in library volumes within the pool. In alopecia patients, the study followed how the peripheral blood TCR repertoire changed in vivo over primary and secondary sensitization to diphenylcyclopropenone (DPC), a hapten. Patient blood was sampled pre-sensitization (week 0) and at 2, 6 and about 24 weeks after DPC sensitization. Blood for TCR sequencing was provided by twenty-nine alopecia patients at one to four time points (pre-sensitization, 2, 6 and 24 weeks).

The library was made by RACE. Data came from a NextSeq 500. Library preparation attached unique molecular identifiers to individual cDNA molecules for quantitative, reproducible TCR counting. Each blood RNA sample was used to sequence both TCR alpha and TCR beta chains. Under the source paper's analysis protocol: The median number of TCRs per sample was 90,000 to 100,000, ranging from 23,224 to 690,600. V, J and CDR3 annotation of the TCR reads was carried out using the Decombinator software suite. To make PS versus PT1 abundance plots, every sample was subsampled to the same number of TCRs (28,000). Expanded TCRs were defined as absent before sensitization and observed at least eight times at the 2-week time point. TCRdb trimmed public reads at Q25 via fastp, called clones via MiXCR and kept in-frame beta chains. Each entry merges the rows of one CDR3 protein and shows their most common DNA and genes. Clone size and V and J calls follow TCRdb, not the original study. Counted in this sample were tens of thousands of distinct CDR3 sequences; 8% to 11% of them appeared once. The ten largest account for roughly 2.2% of the sample.

The time point label of this sample denotes: patch test 1, 2 weeks after DPC sensitization. What the treatment or condition label conveys for this sample: therapeutic diphenylcyclopropenone sensitization with weekly scalp DPC. Blood at each patch-test visit was drawn before the patch test was applied. Eligible patients were aged 18 to 70, diagnosed with alopecia, deemed suitable for DPC therapy, and excluded if pregnant. Total RNA was extracted from unfractionated whole blood collected in Tempus Blood RNA tubes. As concerns this clonotype: The antigen it recognizes is unknown. Within one base of it there is no much larger clone, and no base qualities were kept.

Inclusive of the bounding cysteine and phenylalanine, the CDR3 is 16 residues long. Only CDR3 DNA is held: 48 bases, read in frame from base 1. Sequences SGHDT (CDR1) and YYEEEE (CDR2) are obtained from the germline V gene. V was cut back by 1 base and J by 0 bases, leaving a gap of 11 bases between them. Findings and caveats that apply to the study as a whole: Because every patient had alopecia, a presumed autoimmune disease, the patients' immune response might differ from that of healthy individuals. Repeated subsampling changed both the strength of the expansion versus patch-test correlation and the threshold at which that correlation became significant. Significantly more large CDR3 similarity clusters were formed by expanded TCRs than by pre-sensitization or healthy control sets, consistent with antigen-driven responses. DPC sensitization did not change the number of TCRs with a frequency above 1 in 1000, and there was no evidence of changes in global repertoire structure. Patch test score correlated positively with the number of PT1 expanded TCRs, reaching significance at thresholds 8, 16 and 32 but not at 4.

The TCR sequence derives from a middle-aged man with alopecia areata. Some clones in this sample may be carry-over from other donors' samples. The starting material was whole blood, obtained in connection with sensitization to the hapten diphenylcyclopropenone (DPC). The chain couples TRBV5-6 to TRBJ2-1, with no reliable assignment of the D segment. In nucleotides, the sequence is TGTGCCAGCAGCTTGAAAGATAAAAGCTCCTACAATGAGCAGTTCTTC. It translates as CASSLKDKSSYNEQFF.